The 18 T cell receptor beta chains below all came from one sample that was sequenced in a study of shared clonotypes between healthy human individuals. Naive CD8 cells were CD45RO-negative, positively selected for CCR7, excluding terminally differentiated effector memory CD45RA+ cells. Only in-frame clones appear in the TCRdb table, and some are missing; sequencing was by immunoSEQ multiplex PCR. The data show some 580,000 clones, roughly 98% seen once. What was sequenced was naive CD8+ T cells sorted from blood. These receptors were collected from a man aged 30 to 39 in good health.

The chain employs TRBV6-1 and TRBJ1-2; D unresolved. The CDR3 has 16 residues. V lost 0 bases and J lost 3, with 14 bases in between. Germline V gene lookup returns CDR1 MNHNS and CDR2 SASEGT. As DNA, the CDR3 is TGTGCCAGCAGTGAAGCTCACAGTCTCAACTACTATGGCTACACCTTC. This codes for CASSEAHSLNYYGYTF.

The V and J genes are TRBV7-9 and TRBJ2-7, with D perhaps matching TRBD1 or TRBD2 (5 bases each). V lost 7 bases and J lost 5, with 15 bases in between. From germline, CDR1 is SEHNR and CDR2 FQNEAQ (reference sequence). The CDR3 is 13 amino acids. The CDR3 here is CASTFGTWDEQYF. The DNA for the CDR3 is TGTGCCAGCACCTTTGGGACGTGGGACGAGCAGTACTTC.

This rearrangement joins TRBV10-1 to TRBJ1-1, with TRBD1 as a possible D gene (5 bases). V lost 10 bases to trimming and J lost 5 bases, with 17 bases between them. The CDR3 has 13 residues. Germline-derived CDR1 and CDR2 are WNHNN and SYGVQD (reference sequence). The CDR3 spells CATNSRPGTEAFF. The CDR3 DNA follows: TGCGCCACTAACTCGCGCCCAGGGACTGAAGCTTTCTTT.

The chain carries TRBV15 and TRBJ2-1, with 9 bases that match TRBD1. The CDR3 runs 15 residues. Germline CDR1 LNHNV, CDR2 YYDKDF (reference sequence). The V gene end was trimmed by 5 bases and the J gene end by 4 bases; junction bases not matched to a gene: 6. Written as DNA, the CDR3 is TGTGCCACCAGCGACTACGGACAGGGGTACAATGAGCAGTTCTTC. Protein: CATSDYGQGYNEQFF.

This sequence joins TRBV21-1 and TRBJ2-7. TRBV21-1 is described as a pseudogene. The CDR3 totals 15 residues. Here the CDR3 reads CASSSRSDGSYEQYF. CDR3 nucleotides: TGTGCCAGCAGCTCCCGAAGTGACGGCTCCTACGAGCAGTACTTC.

V usage is TRBV18 and J usage is TRBJ2-5, with 12 bases lining up with TRBD1. CDR3 length equals 16 residues. In germline, CDR1 is KGHSH, CDR2 LQKENI. Germline trimming cut 8 bases from V and 5 bases from J; bases unmatched to any gene: 12. The CDR3 here is CASDLTGTGGGETQYF. The CDR3, as DNA: TGTGCCAGCGATCTCACCGGGACAGGGGGCGGCGAGACCCAGTACTTC.

This chain connects TRBV7-9 to TRBJ1-1; tentative D call: TRBD1 (6 bases). Trimming shortened V by 0 bases and J by 4 bases, and 9 bases separated the two germline ends. The CDR3 spans 14 residues. Germline CDR1 reads SEHNR; CDR2 reads FQNEAQ (reference sequence). The CDR3 DNA follows: TGTGCCAGCAGCTTAGCAACAGGGATCACTGAAGCTTTCTTT. Its protein product is CASSLATGITEAFF. Filled out from reference TRBV7-9 and TRBJ1-1, the complete variable domain reads DTGVSQNPRHKITKRGQNVTFRCDPISEHNRLYWYRQTLGQGPEFLTYFQNEAQLEKSRLLSDRFSAERPKGSFSTLEIQRTEQGDSAMYLCASSLATGITEAFFGQGTRLTVV.

The chain recombines TRBV11-1 with TRBJ1-2; D is unresolved. The CDR3 has 16 residues. V shed 1 base and J shed 1 base, with 13 bases lying between them. CDR1 is SGHAT, CDR2 FQDESV, per germline (reference sequence). The CDR3 loop reads CASSLEAETNNYGYTF. For the CDR3, the DNA is TGTGCCAGCAGCTTAGAGGCCGAGACGAATAACTATGGCTACACCTTC.

The chain links TRBV29-1 to TRBJ2-3; D remains unclear. This CDR3 is built from 15 residues. CDR1 is SQVTM, CDR2 ANQGSEA, per germline. Trimming pared 1 base from V and 0 bases from J, leaving 11 bases between. Here the CDR3 DNA reads TGCAGCGTTGAAGGCGAGGCAACCAGCACAGATACGCAGTATTTT. It yields the protein CSVEGEATSTDTQYF.

Points on this clone: A far larger clone is only one base removed, so a read error is likely. The rearrangement joins TRBV25-1 to TRBJ2-7; D unclear. There are 12 residues in the CDR3. Trimming shortened V by 5 bases and J by 0 bases, and 5 bases separated the two germline ends. The germline CDR1 and CDR2 sequences are MGHDK and SYGVNS. In DNA form, the CDR3 reads TGTGCCAGCAGTTTGGTCTCCTACGAGCAGTACTTC. Translating gives CASSLVSYEQYF.

The chain links TRBV5-1 to TRBJ2-2; D is possibly TRBD1 or TRBD2 (5 bases each). V lost 3 bases and J 5 bases, leaving 20 bases between the germline ends. CDR1 and CDR2 (germline): SGHRS, YFSETQ. The CDR3 is made up of 17 amino acids. CDR3 residues: CASSSTHDGAVTGELFF. The CDR3, as DNA: TGCGCCAGCAGCTCCACCCATGACGGGGCAGTGACCGGGGAGCTGTTTTTT.

The rearrangement joins TRBV28 to TRBJ1-4; no firm D call. The CDR3 is 17 amino acids. Germline V gene lookup returns CDR1 MDHEN and CDR2 SYDVKM. Trimming took 3 bases from V and 0 from J, leaving 14 bases between them. The CDR3, as DNA: TGTGCCAGCAGTTTGGAGGGCAGACCTTCAACTAATGAAAAACTGTTTTTT. It specifies CASSLEGRPSTNEKLFF.

The V and J genes are TRBV7-9 and TRBJ1-2; D is unclear. CDR1 SEHNR and CDR2 FQNEAQ come from the germline V gene (reference sequence). V was shortened by 1 base and J by 8 bases, with 8 bases between the two germline ends. The CDR3 spans 12 residues. The chain's CDR3 is CASSLVPAGYTF. The CDR3 DNA reads as TGTGCCAGCAGCTTAGTCCCAGCCGGCTACACCTTC.

This chain connects TRBV6-6 to TRBJ2-7, with D unresolved. V lost 3 bases to trimming and J lost 3 bases, with 3 bases between them. CDR3 length: 11 amino acids. The germline V gene has CDR1 MNHNY and CDR2 SVGAGI (reference sequence). CDR3 sequence reads: CASSYRYEQYF. CDR3 sequence (DNA): TGTGCCAGCAGTTATCGCTACGAGCAGTACTTC.

This sequence joins TRBV4-2 and TRBJ1-1; D may be TRBD1 (5 bases). Germline CDR1 and CDR2: LGHNA and YNFKEQ. The CDR3 runs 14 residues. V was clipped by 0 bases and J by 7 bases, with 12 bases between them. CDR3 protein: CASSQDVGGYEAFF. The CDR3 nucleotides read TGTGCCAGCAGCCAAGACGTGGGGGGGTATGAAGCTTTCTTT.

The rearrangement joins TRBV6-6 to TRBJ2-5; D is ambiguous. The CDR3 contains 15 residues. Deletions cut 0 bases from V and 2 bases from J, with 10 bases between. Germline V CDR1 and CDR2: MNHNY, SVGAGI (reference sequence). The CDR3, as DNA: TGTGCCAGCAGTTACTCGATAATCAGACAAGAGACCCAGTACTTC. Protein: CASSYSIIRQETQYF.

This clone was recorded once. The chain combines TRBV7-9 with TRBJ2-1; 7 positions match TRBD1. The CDR3 covers 15 residues. With 5 bases clipped from V and 4 bases from J, the junction kept 8 bases outside the gene matches. The germline V gene encodes CDR1 SEHNR and CDR2 FQNEAQ (reference sequence). DNA of the CDR3: TGTGCCAGCAGCGACCCCGGGACAGCGTACAATGAGCAGTTCTTC. Protein sequence: CASSDPGTAYNEQFF.

V gene TRBV13 combines with J gene TRBJ1-2; unclear D gene. The germline CDR1 and CDR2 sequences are PRHDT and FYEKMQ (reference sequence). Trimming left V 5 bases short and J 6 bases short, with 13 bases between. The CDR3 sequence is 13 residues long. The CDR3 here is CASSIGFGDGYTF. The CDR3 coding sequence is TGTGCCAGCAGCATCGGGTTCGGGGATGGCTACACCTTC.